This T cell receptor beta chain was retrieved from a study of blood T cell repertoires in COVID-19. Here immunoSEQ multiplex PCR was the method, and the copy in TCRdb shows in-frame clones only, minus some. This table holds some 200,000 clones, around 81% found once. Seattle-derived patients entered the study during active infection and were followed longitudinally. Sequencing was performed on peripheral blood. The source is a man aged 55 to 70 with COVID-19, enrolled during active disease.

The CDR3 loop is CASSLGPDRANQPQHF. As DNA, the CDR3 is TGTGCCAGCAGCTTAGGCCCAGACAGGGCTAATCAGCCCCAGCATTTT. The chain has TRBV7-9 and TRBJ1-5, with TRBD1 matching 7 bases. Germline CDR1 is SEHNR and CDR2 is FQNEAQ (reference sequence). CDR3 length: 16 amino acids. V was clipped by 1 base and J by 4 bases; unmatched bases: 7.